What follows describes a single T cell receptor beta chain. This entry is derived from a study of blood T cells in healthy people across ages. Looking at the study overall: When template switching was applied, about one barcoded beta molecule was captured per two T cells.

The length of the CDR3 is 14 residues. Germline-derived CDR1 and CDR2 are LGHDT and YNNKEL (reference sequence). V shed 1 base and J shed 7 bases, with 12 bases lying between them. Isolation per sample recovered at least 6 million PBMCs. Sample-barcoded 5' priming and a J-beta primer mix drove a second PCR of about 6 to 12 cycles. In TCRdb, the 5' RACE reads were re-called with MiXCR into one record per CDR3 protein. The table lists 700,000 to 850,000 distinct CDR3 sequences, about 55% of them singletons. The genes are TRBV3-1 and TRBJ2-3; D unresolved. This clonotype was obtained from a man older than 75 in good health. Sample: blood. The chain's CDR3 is CASSQAGYGHTQYF. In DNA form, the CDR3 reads TGTGCCAGCAGCCAAGCCGGTTATGGCCATACGCAGTATTTT.